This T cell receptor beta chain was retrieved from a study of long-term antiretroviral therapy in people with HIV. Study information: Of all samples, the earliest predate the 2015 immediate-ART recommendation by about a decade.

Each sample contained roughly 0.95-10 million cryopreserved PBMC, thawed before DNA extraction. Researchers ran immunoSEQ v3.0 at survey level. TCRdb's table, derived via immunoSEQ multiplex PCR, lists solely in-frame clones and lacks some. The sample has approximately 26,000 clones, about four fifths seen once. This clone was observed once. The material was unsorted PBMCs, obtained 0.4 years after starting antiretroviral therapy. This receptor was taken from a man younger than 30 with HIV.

The CDR3 DNA reads TGTGCCAGCAGCTTGGGGGCAAGCCCCTTAACTGAAGCTTTCTTT. It yields the protein CASSLGASPLTEAFF. This chain joins TRBV5-6 and TRBJ1-1, with no clear D. The germline gives CDR1 SGHDT, CDR2 YYEEEE. Trimming shortened V by 0 bases and J by 5 bases, and 14 bases separated the two germline ends. The CDR3 consists of 15 residues.